This record concerns one T cell receptor (beta chain) sequence. The target antigen is unknown. The same CDR3 also results from other DNA sequences found in this sample. The V gene's germline CDR1 is GTSNPN and CDR2 SVGIG (reference sequence). The CDR3 has 11 amino acids. Trimming shortened V by 0 bases and J by 6 bases, and 4 bases separated the two germline ends. These data are taken from a study of early stage breast cancer tumors. On the study more broadly: Most invasive tumors, about 75% of the 16, were ER+/PR+/HER2-. Average read coverage per sample was 7.5 to 10-fold.

Overall study findings and caveats: Comparing each tissue with blood distinguished tumor from normal in most of the 16 patients.

Clones were read by immunoSEQ multiplex PCR, and TCRdb kept only the in-frame ones, dropping some. This table has about 51,000 clones, over 75% appearing once. Sequences were obtained from blood. The sequence came from a person between 35 and 49 years old with breast cancer. This rearrangement joins TRBV30 to TRBJ2-3; D unresolved. The DNA of the CDR3 is TGTGCCTGGAGTGTACCCGATACGCAGTATTTT. Its protein is CAWSVPDTQYF.